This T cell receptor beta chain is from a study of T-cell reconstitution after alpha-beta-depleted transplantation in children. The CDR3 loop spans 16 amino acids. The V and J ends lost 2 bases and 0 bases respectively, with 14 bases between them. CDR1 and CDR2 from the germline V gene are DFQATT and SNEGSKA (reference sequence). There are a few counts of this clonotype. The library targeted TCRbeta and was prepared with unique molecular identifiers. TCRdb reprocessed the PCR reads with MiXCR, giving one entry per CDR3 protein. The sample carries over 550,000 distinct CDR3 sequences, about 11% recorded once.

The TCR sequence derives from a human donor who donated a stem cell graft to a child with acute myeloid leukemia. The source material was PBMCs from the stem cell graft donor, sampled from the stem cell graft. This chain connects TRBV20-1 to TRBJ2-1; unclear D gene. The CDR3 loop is CSARPTLTGSYNEQFF. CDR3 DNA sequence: TGCAGTGCTAGACCAACCTTGACGGGCTCCTACAATGAGCAGTTCTTC.